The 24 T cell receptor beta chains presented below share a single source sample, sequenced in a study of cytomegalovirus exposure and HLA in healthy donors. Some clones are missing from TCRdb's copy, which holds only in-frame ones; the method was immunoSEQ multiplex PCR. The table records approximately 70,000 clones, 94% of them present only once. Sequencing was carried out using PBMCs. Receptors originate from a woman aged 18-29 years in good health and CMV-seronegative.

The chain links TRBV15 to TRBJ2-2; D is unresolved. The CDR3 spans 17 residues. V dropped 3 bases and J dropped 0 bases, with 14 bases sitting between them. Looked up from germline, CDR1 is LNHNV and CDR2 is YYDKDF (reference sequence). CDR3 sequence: CATSSNGGLANTGELFF. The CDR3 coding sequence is TGTGCCACCAGCAGCAATGGCGGCCTAGCGAACACCGGGGAGCTGTTTTTT.

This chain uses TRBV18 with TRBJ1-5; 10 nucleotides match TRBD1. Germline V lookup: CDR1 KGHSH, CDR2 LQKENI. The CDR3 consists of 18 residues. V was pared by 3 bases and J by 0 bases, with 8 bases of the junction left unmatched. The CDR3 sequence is CASSPAIRTGGSNQPQHF. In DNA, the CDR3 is TGTGCCAGCTCACCCGCTATACGGACAGGGGGTAGCAATCAGCCCCAGCATTTT.

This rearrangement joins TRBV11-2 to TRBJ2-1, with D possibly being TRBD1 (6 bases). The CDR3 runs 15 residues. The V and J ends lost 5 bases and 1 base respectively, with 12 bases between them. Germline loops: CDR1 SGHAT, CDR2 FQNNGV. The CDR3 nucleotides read TGTGCCAGCAGCACGACAGGAAAATCCTACAATGAGCAGTTCTTC. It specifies CASSTTGKSYNEQFF.

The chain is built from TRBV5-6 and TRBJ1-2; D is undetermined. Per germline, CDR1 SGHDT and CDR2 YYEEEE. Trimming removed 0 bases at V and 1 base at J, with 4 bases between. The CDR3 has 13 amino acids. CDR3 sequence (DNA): TGTGCCAGCAGCTTGGCCGGTAACTATGGCTACACCTTC. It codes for CASSLAGNYGYTF.

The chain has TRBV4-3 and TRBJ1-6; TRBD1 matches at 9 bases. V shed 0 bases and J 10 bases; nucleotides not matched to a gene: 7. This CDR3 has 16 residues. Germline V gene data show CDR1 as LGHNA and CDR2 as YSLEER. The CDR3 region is CASSQDSGTGYSPLHF. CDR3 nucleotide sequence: TGCGCCAGCAGCCAAGATTCCGGGACAGGGTACTCACCCCTCCACTTT.

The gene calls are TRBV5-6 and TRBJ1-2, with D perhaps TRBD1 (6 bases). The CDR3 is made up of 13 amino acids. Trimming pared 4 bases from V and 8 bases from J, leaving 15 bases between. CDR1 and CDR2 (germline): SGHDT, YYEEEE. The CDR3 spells CASSRNRVGGYTF. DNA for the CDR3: TGTGCCAGCAGCCGAAACAGGGTTGGCGGCTACACCTTC. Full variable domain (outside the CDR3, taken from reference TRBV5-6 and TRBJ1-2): DAGVTQSPTHLIKTRGQQVTLRCSPKSGHDTVSWYQQALGQGPQFIFQYYEEEERQRGNFPDRFSGHQFPNYSSELNVNALLLGDSALYLCASSRNRVGGYTFGSGTRLTVV.

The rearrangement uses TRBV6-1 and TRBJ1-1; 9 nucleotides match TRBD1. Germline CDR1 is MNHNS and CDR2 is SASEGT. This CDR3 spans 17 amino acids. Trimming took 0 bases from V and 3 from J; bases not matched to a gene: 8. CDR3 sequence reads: CASSEAARRTGDTEAFF. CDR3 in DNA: TGTGCCAGCAGTGAAGCGGCCAGGAGGACAGGGGACACTGAAGCTTTCTTT.

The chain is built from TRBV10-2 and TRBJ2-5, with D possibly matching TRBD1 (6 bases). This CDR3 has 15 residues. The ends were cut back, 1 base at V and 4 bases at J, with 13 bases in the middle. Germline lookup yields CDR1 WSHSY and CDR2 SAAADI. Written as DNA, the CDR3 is TGCGCCAGCAGTGAGTTGGGACCCAGGGGAGAGACCCAGTACTTC. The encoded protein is CASSELGPRGETQYF.

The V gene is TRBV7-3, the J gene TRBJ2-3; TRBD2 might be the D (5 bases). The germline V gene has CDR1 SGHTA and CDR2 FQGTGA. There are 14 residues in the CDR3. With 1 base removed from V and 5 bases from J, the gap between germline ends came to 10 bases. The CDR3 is CASSLSVAGDTQYF. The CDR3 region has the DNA TGTGCCAGCAGCTTAAGTGTTGCGGGAGATACGCAGTATTTT. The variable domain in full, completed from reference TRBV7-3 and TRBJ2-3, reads GAGVSQTPSNKVTEKGKYVELRCDPISGHTALYWYRQSLGQGPEFLIYFQGTGAADDSGLPNDRFFAVRPEGSVSTLKIQRTERGDSAVYLCASSLSVAGDTQYFGPGTRLTVL.

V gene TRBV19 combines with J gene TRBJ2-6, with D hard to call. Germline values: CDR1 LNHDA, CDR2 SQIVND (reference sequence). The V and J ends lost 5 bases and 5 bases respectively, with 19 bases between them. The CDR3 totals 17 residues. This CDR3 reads CASSAAKSQSRANVLTF. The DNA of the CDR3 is TGTGCCAGTAGTGCGGCGAAATCACAAAGTCGGGCCAACGTCCTGACTTTC. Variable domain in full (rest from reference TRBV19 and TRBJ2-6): DGGITQSPKYLFRKEGQNVTLSCEQNLNHDAMYWYRQDPGQGLRLIYYSQIVNDFQKGDIAEGYSVSREKKESFPLTVTSAQKNPTAFYLCASSAAKSQSRANVLTFGAGSRLTVL.

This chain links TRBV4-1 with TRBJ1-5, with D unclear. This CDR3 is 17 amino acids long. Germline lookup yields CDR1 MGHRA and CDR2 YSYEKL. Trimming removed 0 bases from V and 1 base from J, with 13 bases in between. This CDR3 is CASSQDDRGGSNQPQHF. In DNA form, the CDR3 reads TGCGCCAGCAGCCAAGATGACCGAGGAGGGAGCAATCAGCCCCAGCATTTT.

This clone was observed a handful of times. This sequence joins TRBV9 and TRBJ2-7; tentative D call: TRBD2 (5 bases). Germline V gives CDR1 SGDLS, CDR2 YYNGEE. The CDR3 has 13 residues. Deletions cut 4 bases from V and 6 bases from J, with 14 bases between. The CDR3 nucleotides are TGTGCCAGCAGCCGGGCAGGAGGACCCGAGCAGTACTTC. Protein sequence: CASSRAGGPEQYF.

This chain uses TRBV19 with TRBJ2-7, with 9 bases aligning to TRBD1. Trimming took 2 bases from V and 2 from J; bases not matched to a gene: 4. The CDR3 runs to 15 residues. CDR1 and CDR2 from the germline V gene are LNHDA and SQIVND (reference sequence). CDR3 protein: CASSIQRQGAYEQYF. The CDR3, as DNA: TGTGCCAGTAGTATACAGAGACAGGGGGCCTACGAGCAGTACTTC.

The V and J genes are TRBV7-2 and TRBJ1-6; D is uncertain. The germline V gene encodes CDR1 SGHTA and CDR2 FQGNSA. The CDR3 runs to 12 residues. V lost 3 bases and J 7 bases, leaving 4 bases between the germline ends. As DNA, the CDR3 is TGTGCCAGCAGCTTGCGAAATTCACCCCTCCACTTT. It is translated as CASSLRNSPLHF.

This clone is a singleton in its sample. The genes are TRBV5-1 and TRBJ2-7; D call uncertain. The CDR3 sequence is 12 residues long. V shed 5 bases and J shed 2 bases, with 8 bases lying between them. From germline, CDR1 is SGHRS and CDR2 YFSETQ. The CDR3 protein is CASSSQAYEQYF. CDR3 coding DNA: TGCGCCAGCAGTTCCCAGGCCTACGAGCAGTACTTC.

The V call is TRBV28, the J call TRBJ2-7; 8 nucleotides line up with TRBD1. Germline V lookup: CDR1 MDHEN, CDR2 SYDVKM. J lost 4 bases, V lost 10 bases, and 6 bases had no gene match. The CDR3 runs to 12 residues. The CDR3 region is CATRGPGYEQYF. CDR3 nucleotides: TGTGCCACCAGGGGGCCAGGTTACGAGCAGTACTTC.

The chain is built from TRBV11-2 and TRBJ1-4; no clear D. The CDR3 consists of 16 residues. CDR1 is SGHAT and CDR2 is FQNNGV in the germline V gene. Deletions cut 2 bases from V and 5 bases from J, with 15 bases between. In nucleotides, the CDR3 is TGTGCCAGCAGCTTATCCACTCCCGTCCCAAATGAAAAACTGTTTTTT. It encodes CASSLSTPVPNEKLFF.

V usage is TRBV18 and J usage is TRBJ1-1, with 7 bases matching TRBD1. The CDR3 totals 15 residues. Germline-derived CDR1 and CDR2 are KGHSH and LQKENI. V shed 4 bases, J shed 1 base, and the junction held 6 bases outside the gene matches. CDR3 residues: CASSRTGTENTEAFF. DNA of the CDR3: TGTGCCAGCTCACGTACCGGGACAGAGAACACTGAAGCTTTCTTT.

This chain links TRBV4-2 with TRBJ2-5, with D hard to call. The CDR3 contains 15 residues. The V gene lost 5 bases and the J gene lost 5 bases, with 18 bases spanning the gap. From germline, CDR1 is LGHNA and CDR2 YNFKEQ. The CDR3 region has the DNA TGTGCCAGCAGCGAATCTCAGGATGCCCCTGAGACCCAGTACTTC. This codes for CASSESQDAPETQYF.

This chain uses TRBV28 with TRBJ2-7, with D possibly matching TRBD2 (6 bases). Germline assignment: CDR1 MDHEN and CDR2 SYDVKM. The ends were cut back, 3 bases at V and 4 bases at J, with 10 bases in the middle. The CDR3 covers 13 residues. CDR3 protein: CASSLGGDYEQYF. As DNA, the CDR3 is TGTGCCAGCAGTTTGGGCGGGGATTACGAGCAGTACTTC.

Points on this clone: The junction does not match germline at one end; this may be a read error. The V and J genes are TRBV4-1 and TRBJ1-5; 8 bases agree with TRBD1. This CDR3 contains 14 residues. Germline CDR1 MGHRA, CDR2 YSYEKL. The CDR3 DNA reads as TGCGCCAGCAGCCTAGGGACAGGCAATAAGCCCCAGCATTTT. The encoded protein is CASSLGTGNKPQHF.

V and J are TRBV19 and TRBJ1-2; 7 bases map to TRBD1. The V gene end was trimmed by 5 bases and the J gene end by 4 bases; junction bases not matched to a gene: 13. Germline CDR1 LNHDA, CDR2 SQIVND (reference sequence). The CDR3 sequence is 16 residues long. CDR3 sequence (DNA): TGTGCCAGTAGTGGGGACAGCCCGCCCTTTGGCTATGGCTACACCTTC. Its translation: CASSGDSPPFGYGYTF. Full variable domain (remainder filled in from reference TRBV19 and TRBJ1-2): DGGITQSPKYLFRKEGQNVTLSCEQNLNHDAMYWYRQDPGQGLRLIYYSQIVNDFQKGDIAEGYSVSREKKESFPLTVTSAQKNPTAFYLCASSGDSPPFGYGYTFGSGTRLTVV.

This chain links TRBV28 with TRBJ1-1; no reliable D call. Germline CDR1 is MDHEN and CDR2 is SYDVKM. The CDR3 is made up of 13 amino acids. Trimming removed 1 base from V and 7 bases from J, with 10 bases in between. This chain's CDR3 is CASSLFNSLEAFF. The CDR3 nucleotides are TGTGCCAGCAGTTTATTTAACAGTCTTGAAGCTTTCTTT.

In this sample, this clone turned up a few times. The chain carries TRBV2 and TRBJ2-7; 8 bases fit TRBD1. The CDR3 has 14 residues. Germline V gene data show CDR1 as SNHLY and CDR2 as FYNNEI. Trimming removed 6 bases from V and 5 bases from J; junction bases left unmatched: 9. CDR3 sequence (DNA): TGTGCCAGCAGCCCGGGACAGGAGTTTGACGAGCAGTACTTC. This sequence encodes CASSPGQEFDEQYF.